This T cell receptor (beta chain) derives from a study of T cells in Graves' hyperthyroidism and ophthalmopathy. General study findings and limits: In validation, the model predicted ophthalmopathy. These predictions came a median roughly six months before onset. Most thyroid clonotypes expanded above 0.001 were also detected in blood.

The CDR3 has 13 residues. CDR1 and CDR2 from the germline V gene are SEHNR and FQNEAQ (reference sequence). The V end lost 2 bases, the J end lost 7 bases, and 9 bases lay between the germline ends. Of note for this clonotype: Its specificity is unknown.

Recently diagnosed hyperthyroidism of less than 2 months' duration affected patients aged 18 to 65. The TCR beta CDR3 regions underwent amplification using RNA transcripts as the source. HTBI primers were the set used in a first-round RT-PCR of the TCR CDR3. TCRdb independently ran MiXCR on the multiplex PCR reads; one entry per CDR3 protein. The table records about 420,000 distinct CDR3 sequences, roughly 15% of them present only once. The TCR sequence derives from a young woman with Graves' hyperthyroidism. The sequenced sample was blood. The J gene is TRBJ2-1, the V gene TRBV7-9; D is uncertain. CDR3 sequence: CASSLTAPNEQFF. DNA of the CDR3: TGTGCCAGCAGCTTAACGGCACCGAATGAGCAGTTCTTC.